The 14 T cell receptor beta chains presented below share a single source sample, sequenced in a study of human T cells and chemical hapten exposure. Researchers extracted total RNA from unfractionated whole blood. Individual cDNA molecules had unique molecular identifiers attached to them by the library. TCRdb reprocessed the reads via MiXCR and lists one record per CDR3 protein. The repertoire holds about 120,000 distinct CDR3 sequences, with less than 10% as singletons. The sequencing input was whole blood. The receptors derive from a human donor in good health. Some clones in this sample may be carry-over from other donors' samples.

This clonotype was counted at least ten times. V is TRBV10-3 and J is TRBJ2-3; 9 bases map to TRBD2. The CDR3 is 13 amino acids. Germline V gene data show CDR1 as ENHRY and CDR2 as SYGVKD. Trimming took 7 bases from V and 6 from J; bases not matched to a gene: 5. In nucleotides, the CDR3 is TGTGCCATCAAGGTAGCGGGAGCGGATACGCAGTATTTT. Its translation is CAIKVAGADTQYF.

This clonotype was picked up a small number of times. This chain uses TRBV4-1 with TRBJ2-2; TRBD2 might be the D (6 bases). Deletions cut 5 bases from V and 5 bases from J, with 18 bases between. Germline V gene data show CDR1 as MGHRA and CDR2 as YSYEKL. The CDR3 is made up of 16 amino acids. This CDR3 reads CASSGGGSGVTGELFF. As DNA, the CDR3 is TGCGCCAGCAGCGGAGGAGGGAGTGGGGTGACCGGGGAGCTGTTTTTT.

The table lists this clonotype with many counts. CDR3 in DNA: TGTGCCAGCAGTTACGGGTCCAATCAGCCCCAGCATTTT. This codes for CASSYGSNQPQHF. The J gene is TRBJ1-5, the V gene TRBV6-6; D is unclear. This CDR3 region has 13 residues. Trimming removed 2 bases from V and 3 bases from J, with 5 bases in between. Germline-derived CDR1 and CDR2 are MNHNY and SVGAGI (reference sequence).

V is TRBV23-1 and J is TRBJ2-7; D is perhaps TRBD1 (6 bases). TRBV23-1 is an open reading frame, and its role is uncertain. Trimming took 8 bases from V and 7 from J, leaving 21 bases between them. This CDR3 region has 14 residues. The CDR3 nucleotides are TGCGCCAGCGTCGCACAGGGCCCCCTTGAGGAGCAGTACTTC. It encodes CASVAQGPLEEQYF.

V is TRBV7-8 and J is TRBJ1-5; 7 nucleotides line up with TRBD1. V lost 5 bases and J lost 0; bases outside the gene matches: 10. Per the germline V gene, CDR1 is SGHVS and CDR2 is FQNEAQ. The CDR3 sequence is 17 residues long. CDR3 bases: TGTGCCAGCAGCCACCGGGACAGCGTTTATAGCAATCAGCCCCAGCATTTT. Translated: CASSHRDSVYSNQPQHF.

CDR3 protein: CSVEASGQVREVRSYNEQFF. The CDR3 DNA follows: TGCAGCGTTGAAGCCTCGGGGCAGGTCAGAGAAGTGCGCTCCTACAATGAGCAGTTCTTC. The genes are TRBV29-1 and TRBJ2-1; perhaps D is TRBD1 or TRBD2 (5 bases each). The germline V and J ends were trimmed by 1 base and 0 bases, with 25 bases remaining between them. Per the germline V gene, CDR1 is SQVTM and CDR2 is ANQGSEA. The CDR3 is 20 residues long.

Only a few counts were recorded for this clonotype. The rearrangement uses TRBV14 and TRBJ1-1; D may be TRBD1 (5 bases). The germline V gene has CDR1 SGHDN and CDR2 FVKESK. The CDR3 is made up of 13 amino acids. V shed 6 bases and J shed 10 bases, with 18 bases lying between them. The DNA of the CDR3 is TGTGCCAGCAGTGTGGAACCCCGAGGGGCAGCTTTCTTT. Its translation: CASSVEPRGAAFF.

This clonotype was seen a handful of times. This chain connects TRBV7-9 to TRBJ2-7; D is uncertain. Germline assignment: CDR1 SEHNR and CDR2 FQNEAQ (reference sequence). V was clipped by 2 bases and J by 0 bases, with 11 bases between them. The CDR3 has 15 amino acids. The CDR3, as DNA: TGTGCCAGCAGCTTACCCAGCGATGACTCCTACGAGCAGTACTTC. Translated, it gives CASSLPSDDSYEQYF.

The CDR3 protein is CSVARGRADTQYF. The CDR3 nucleotides read TGCAGCGTTGCCCGGGGCCGGGCAGATACGCAGTATTTT. J is TRBJ2-3 and V is TRBV29-1; perhaps D is TRBD1 or TRBD2 (5 bases each). CDR1 is SQVTM, CDR2 ANQGSEA, per germline. The length of the CDR3 is 13 residues. V lost 4 bases to trimming and J lost 4 bases, with 12 bases between them.

DNA of the CDR3: TGTGCCAGCAGCCCAACCCGGGACACGTATAGCAATCAGCCCCAGCATTTT. It encodes CASSPTRDTYSNQPQHF. The gene calls are TRBV14 and TRBJ1-5; weak D call: TRBD1 (6 bases). The CDR3 covers 17 residues. V lost 4 bases and J 0 bases, leaving 16 bases between the germline ends. Per germline, CDR1 SGHDN and CDR2 FVKESK.

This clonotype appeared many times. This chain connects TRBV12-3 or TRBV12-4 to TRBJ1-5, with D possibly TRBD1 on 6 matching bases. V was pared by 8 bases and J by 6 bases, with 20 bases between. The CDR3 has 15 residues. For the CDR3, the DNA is TGTGCCAGCGCCGCGTGGGGGGGCCGGAGTCAGCCCCAGCATTTT. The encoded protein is CASAAWGGRSQPQHF.

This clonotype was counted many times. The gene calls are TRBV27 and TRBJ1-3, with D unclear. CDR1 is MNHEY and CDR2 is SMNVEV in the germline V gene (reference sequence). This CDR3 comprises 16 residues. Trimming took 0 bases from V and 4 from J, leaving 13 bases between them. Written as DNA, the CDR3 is TGTGCCAGCAGTTTATCGGCCTACTCACTCGGAAACACCATATATTTT. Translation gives CASSLSAYSLGNTIYF.

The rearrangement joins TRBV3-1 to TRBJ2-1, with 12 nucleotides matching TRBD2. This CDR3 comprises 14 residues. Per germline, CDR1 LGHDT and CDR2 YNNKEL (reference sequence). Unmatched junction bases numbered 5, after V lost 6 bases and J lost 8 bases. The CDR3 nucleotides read TGTGCCAGCAGGCGACTAGCGGGAGAGGATGAGCAGTTCTTC. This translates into CASRRLAGEDEQFF.

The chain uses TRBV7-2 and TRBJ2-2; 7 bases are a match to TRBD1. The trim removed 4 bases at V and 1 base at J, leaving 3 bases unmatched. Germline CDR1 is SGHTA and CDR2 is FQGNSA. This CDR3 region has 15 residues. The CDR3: CASSWRTGNTGELFF. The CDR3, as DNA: TGTGCCAGCAGCTGGAGGACAGGGAACACCGGGGAGCTGTTTTTT.